This TCR beta chain originates from a study of blood T cells in healthy people across ages. A second PCR of roughly 7 to 11 cycles used a sample-barcoded 5' primer and a J-beta primer mix. TCRdb used MiXCR to reprocess the 5' RACE reads, holding one entry per CDR3 protein. The table includes around 940,000 distinct CDR3 sequences, 45% to 60% detected once. The sequence was collected from a woman aged 60 to 75 in good health. The material sequenced was blood.

The CDR3 reads CASSVAGGGTGELFF. The CDR3, as DNA: TGTGCCAGCAGCGTAGCCGGGGGCGGCACCGGGGAGCTGTTTTTT. The chain joins TRBV9 to TRBJ2-2; D tentatively reads TRBD1 or TRBD2 (6 bases each). Per germline, CDR1 SGDLS and CDR2 YYNGEE. This CDR3 is 15 amino acids long. V lost 0 bases, J lost 4 bases, and 10 bases lay in between.